Following are 8 T cell receptor beta chains from one sample sequenced in a study of blood T cell repertoires in COVID-19. Produced via immunoSEQ multiplex PCR; TCRdb's table is partial and in-frame only. The data show roughly 120,000 clones, roughly 90% seen once. Sequencing used peripheral blood. The receptors derive from a man in his sixties with COVID-19, enrolled during active disease.

This clone has a handful of counts. The rearrangement joins TRBV19 to TRBJ2-5, with TRBD1 matching 7 bases. Germline V gene data show CDR1 as LNHDA and CDR2 as SQIVND (reference sequence). The V and J ends lost 6 bases and 6 bases, in that order; junction bases with no gene match: 10. This CDR3 region has 14 residues. CDR3 coding DNA: TGTGCCAGTAGGAAAGCGACAGGGCAAAAGACCCAGTACTTC. This translates into CASRKATGQKTQYF.

This chain connects TRBV11-2 to TRBJ1-1, with a tentative D call TRBD1 (5 bases). This CDR3 has 14 residues. Looked up from germline, CDR1 is SGHAT and CDR2 is FQNNGV. V lost 5 bases, J lost 5 bases, and 15 bases lay in between. The CDR3 DNA sequence: TGTGCCAGCAGCCGTGACCTCCGGGGGACTGAAGCTTTCTTT. It is translated as CASSRDLRGTEAFF.

The rearrangement links TRBV10-1 to TRBJ2-1; 8 bases line up with TRBD2. Germline assignment: CDR1 WNHNN and CDR2 SYGVQD (reference sequence). Trimming took 2 bases from V and 7 from J; bases not matched to a gene: 10. The length of the CDR3 is 16 residues. The CDR3 bases are TGCGCCAGCAGTGAGCCTCTAACGGGAGGGCGGAATGAGCAGTTCTTC. Its translation: CASSEPLTGGRNEQFF.

Only one count was recorded for this clone. The chain links TRBV5-5 to TRBJ2-2; tentative D call: TRBD2 (6 bases). Trimming pared 3 bases from V and 4 bases from J, leaving 13 bases between. This CDR3 is built from 15 residues. Germline loops: CDR1 SGHKS, CDR2 YYEKEE (reference sequence). The CDR3 sequence: CASSSPGLSTGELFF. DNA of the CDR3: TGTGCCAGCAGCTCGCCGGGACTGAGCACCGGGGAGCTGTTTTTT.

The V call is TRBV7-8, the J call TRBJ2-2, with a possible D match to TRBD2 (6 bases). The length of the CDR3 is 16 residues. V lost 3 bases and J lost 9, with 20 bases in between. From germline, CDR1 is SGHVS and CDR2 FQNEAQ. The CDR3 region has the DNA TGTGCCAGCAGCTTGGGCGGGACTTATCTTATCCGGGAGCTGTTTTTT. It yields the protein CASSLGGTYLIRELFF.

The J gene is TRBJ1-2, the V gene TRBV7-2; D unclear. V lost 2 bases, J lost 0 bases, and 10 bases lay in between. Germline CDR1 is SGHTA and CDR2 is FQGNSA. There are 15 residues in the CDR3. The CDR3 protein is CASSLSGGPNYGYTF. The DNA of the CDR3 is TGTGCCAGCAGCTTATCGGGAGGGCCTAACTATGGCTACACCTTC.

The chain joins TRBV19 to TRBJ1-2; D might be TRBD1 (6 bases). The CDR3 is 14 amino acids. Germline V gene data show CDR1 as LNHDA and CDR2 as SQIVND (reference sequence). V lost 5 bases and J lost 4, with 14 bases in between. CDR3 region: CASSPDGTPYGYTF. As DNA, the CDR3 is TGTGCCAGTAGTCCGGACGGGACACCCTATGGCTACACCTTC.

V and J are TRBV11-2 and TRBJ2-1; 10 bases agree with TRBD2. V shed 3 bases and J 4 bases; nucleotides not matched to a gene: 6. Germline values: CDR1 SGHAT, CDR2 FQNNGV. The length of the CDR3 is 16 residues. CDR3 region: CASSFGLAALYNEQFF. DNA for the CDR3: TGTGCCAGCAGCTTCGGACTAGCGGCCCTTTACAATGAGCAGTTCTTC.